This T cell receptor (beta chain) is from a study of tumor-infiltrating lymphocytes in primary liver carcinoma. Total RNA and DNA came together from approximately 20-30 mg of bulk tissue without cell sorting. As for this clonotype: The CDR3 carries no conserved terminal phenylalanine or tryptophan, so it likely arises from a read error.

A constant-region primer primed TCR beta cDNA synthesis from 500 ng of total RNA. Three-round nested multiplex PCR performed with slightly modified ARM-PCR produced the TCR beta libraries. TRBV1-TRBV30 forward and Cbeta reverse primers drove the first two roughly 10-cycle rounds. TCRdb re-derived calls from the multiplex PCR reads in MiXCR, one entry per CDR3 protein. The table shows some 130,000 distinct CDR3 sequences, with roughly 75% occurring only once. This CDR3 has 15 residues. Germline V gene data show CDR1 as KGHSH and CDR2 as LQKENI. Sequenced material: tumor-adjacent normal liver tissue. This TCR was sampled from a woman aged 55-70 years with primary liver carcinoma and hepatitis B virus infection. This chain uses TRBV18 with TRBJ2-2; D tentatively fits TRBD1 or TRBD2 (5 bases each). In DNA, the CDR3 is TGTGTCGGCAAGGGGACCGGAGGTATCGCCGGGGAGCTGTTTCTT. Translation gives CVGKGTGGIAGELFL.